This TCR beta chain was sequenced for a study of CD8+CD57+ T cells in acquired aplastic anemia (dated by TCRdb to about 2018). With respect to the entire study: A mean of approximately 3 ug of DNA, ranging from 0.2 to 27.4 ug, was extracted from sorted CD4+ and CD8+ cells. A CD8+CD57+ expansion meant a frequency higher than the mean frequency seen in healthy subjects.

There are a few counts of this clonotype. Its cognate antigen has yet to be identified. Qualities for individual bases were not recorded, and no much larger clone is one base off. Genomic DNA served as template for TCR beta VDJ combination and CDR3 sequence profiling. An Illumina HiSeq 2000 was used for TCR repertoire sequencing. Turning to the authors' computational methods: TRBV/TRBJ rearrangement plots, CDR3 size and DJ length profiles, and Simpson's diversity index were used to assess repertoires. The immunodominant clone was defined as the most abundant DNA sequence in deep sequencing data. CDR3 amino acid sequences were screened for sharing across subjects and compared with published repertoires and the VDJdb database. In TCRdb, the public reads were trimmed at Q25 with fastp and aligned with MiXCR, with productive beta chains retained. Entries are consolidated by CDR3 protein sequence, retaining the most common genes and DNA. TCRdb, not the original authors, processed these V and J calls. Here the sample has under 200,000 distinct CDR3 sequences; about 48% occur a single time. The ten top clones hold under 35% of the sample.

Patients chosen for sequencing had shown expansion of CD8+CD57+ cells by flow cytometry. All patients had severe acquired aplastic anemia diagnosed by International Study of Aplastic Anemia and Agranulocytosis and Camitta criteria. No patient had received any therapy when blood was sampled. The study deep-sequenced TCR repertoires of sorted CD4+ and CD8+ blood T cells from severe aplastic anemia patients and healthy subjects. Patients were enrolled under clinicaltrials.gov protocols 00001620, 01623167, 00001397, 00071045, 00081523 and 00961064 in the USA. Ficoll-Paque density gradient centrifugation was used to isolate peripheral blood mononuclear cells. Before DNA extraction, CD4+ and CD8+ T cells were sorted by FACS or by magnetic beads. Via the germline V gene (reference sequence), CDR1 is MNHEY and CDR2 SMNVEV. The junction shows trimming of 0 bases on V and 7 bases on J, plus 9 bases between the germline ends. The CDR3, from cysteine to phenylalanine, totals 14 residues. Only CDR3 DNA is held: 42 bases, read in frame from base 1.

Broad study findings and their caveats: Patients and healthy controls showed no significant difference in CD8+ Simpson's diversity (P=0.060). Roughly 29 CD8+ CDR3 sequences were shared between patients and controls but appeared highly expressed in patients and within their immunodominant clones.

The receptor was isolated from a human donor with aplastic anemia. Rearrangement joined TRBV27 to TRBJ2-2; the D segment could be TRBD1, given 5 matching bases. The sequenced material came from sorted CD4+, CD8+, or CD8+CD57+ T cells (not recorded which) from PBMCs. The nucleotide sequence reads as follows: TGTGCCAGCAGTTTATCATCAGGGTACGGGGAGCTGTTTTTT. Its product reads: CASSLSSGYGELFF.